These T cell receptor beta chains were read from a single sample in a study of T-cell memory formation after mild COVID-19. TCRdb processed the 5' RACE reads anew with MiXCR; each CDR3 protein has one entry. The sample lists 430,000 or so distinct CDR3 sequences, approximately 25% occurring once. What was sequenced was PBMCs or a T cell subset sorted from them (not recorded which). These TCRs come from an adult woman who had mild COVID-19 (a few samples of this study predate the infection). Cell type and time point are not known. Each CDR3 is given with its conserved first and last residue. The D gene is left open where the match is weak. Only some rows state a clone size, as once, few, many or a class for expanded clones.

j_call v_call clone_size d_call cdr3_aa cdr3_nt
TRBJ2-3 TRBV5-4 few TRBD2 CASSLAAGADTQYF TGTGCCAGCAGCTTGGCAGCGGGGGCAGATACGCAGTATTTT
TRBJ1-5 TRBV7-2 few NA CASSLSYPGPNQPQHF TGTGCCAGCAGCTTAAGCTACCCGGGACCCAATCAGCCCCAGCATTTT
TRBJ2-6 TRBV7-6 NA NA CASSNHGSSGANVLTF TGTGCCAGCAGCAATCATGGGTCGTCTGGGGCCAACGTCCTGACTTTC
TRBJ1-1 TRBV6-5 NA NA CASSYGSRGNTEAFF TGTGCCAGCAGTTACGGTTCGAGGGGGAACACTGAAGCTTTCTTT
TRBJ2-2 TRBV4-1 NA NA CASSQEDNTGELFF TGCGCCAGCAGCCAAGAGGATAACACCGGGGAGCTGTTTTTT
TRBJ1-1 TRBV7-2 few NA CASSFVVKNEAFF TGTGCCAGCAGCTTCGTGGTGAAAAATGAAGCTTTCTTT
TRBJ2-7 TRBV5-1 many TRBD1 CASSLGGGDEQYF TGCGCCAGCAGCTTGGGAGGGGGCGACGAGCAGTACTTC
TRBJ2-2 TRBV28 NA NA CASRSPGGAGRELFF TGTGCCAGCAGGTCCCCGGGGGGCGCAGGCAGGGAGCTGTTTTTT
TRBJ2-3 TRBV7-9 few NA CASSLEGGLDTQYF TGTGCCAGCAGCTTAGAAGGGGGACTAGATACGCAGTATTTT
TRBJ2-7 TRBV5-1 few TRBD2 CASSLEWLAVYEQYF TGCGCCAGCAGCTTGGAGTGGCTAGCGGTCTACGAGCAGTACTTC
TRBJ1-4 TRBV12-3/TRBV12-4 once NA CASRRSGEKLFF TGTGCCAGCAGGAGGAGCGGAGAAAAACTGTTTTTT
TRBJ2-3 TRBV27 few NA CASSLSPGAADTQYF TGTGCCAGCAGTTTATCGCCAGGGGCGGCAGATACGCAGTATTTT
TRBJ2-6 TRBV15 NA NA CATSRGDSNSGANVLTF TGTGCCACCAGCAGAGGAGACAGTAACTCTGGGGCCAACGTCCTGACTTTC
TRBJ2-2 TRBV5-1 few NA CASSQTLIQTGELFF TGCGCCAGCAGCCAGACCCTCATACAGACCGGGGAGCTGTTTTTT
TRBJ2-5 TRBV19 NA TRBD1 CASSIGGTGQETQYF TGTGCCAGTAGTATAGGAGGGACAGGACAAGAGACCCAGTACTTC
TRBJ1-1 TRBV20-1 NA NA CSARDYRAGAEAFF TGCAGTGCTAGAGACTACAGGGCCGGTGCTGAAGCTTTCTTT
TRBJ2-7 TRBV10-3 NA NA CAISGTQGATYEQYF TGTGCCATCAGTGGGACACAGGGTGCCACCTACGAGCAGTACTTC
TRBJ2-4 TRBV20-1 many NA CSARMGVGAKNIQYF TGCAGTGCTAGAATGGGGGTGGGAGCCAAAAACATTCAGTACTTC
TRBJ2-5 TRBV7-3 few NA CASAKQSQETQYF TGTGCCAGCGCAAAACAGTCCCAAGAGACCCAGTACTTC
TRBJ2-1 TRBV30 many TRBD2 CAWTWGGRAVGEQFF TGTGCCTGGACCTGGGGCGGGAGGGCGGTAGGTGAGCAGTTCTTC
TRBJ2-3 TRBV9 once NA CASSVEAINTDTQYF TGTGCCAGCAGCGTAGAGGCCATAAACACAGATACGCAGTATTTT
TRBJ2-2 TRBV4-2 few TRBD2 CASSHPGTSGTGELFF TGTGCCAGCAGCCATCCCGGGACTAGCGGAACCGGGGAGCTGTTTTTT
TRBJ2-3 TRBV29-1 NA NA CSVGAGASTDTQYF TGCAGCGTCGGCGCGGGGGCTAGCACAGATACGCAGTATTTT
TRBJ1-1 TRBV11-2 NA NA CASSILRGGAFF TGTGCCAGCAGCATCCTCCGGGGGGGAGCTTTCTTT
TRBJ2-1 TRBV7-9 NA NA CASQQGPLGEFF TGTGCCAGCCAGCAGGGGCCCCTCGGAGAGTTCTTC
TRBJ2-6 TRBV5-1 few NA CASSFSAGTGANVLTF TGCGCCAGCAGCTTTAGTGCGGGAACTGGGGCCAACGTCCTGACTTTC
TRBJ2-4 TRBV20-1 NA NA CSARDRGELFKNIQYF TGCAGTGCTAGAGATCGAGGGGAGTTATTCAAAAACATTCAGTACTTC
TRBJ2-7 TRBV3-1 NA NA CASSQVVLSEQYF TGTGCCAGCAGCCAAGTAGTGCTATCCGAGCAGTACTTC
TRBJ2-3 TRBV5-5 few NA CASSKEGPDTQYF TGTGCCAGCAGCAAGGAGGGACCAGATACGCAGTATTTT
TRBJ2-3 TRBV5-1 many NA CASSRTGTSTDTQYF TGCGCCAGCAGCCGAACCGGGACGAGCACAGATACGCAGTATTTT
TRBJ1-1 TRBV3-1 many NA CASSLGGITEAFF TGTGCCAGCAGCCTTGGGGGCATCACTGAAGCTTTCTTT
TRBJ2-3 TRBV20-1 NA NA CSASSTEGRTDTQYF TGCAGTGCTAGCTCAACCGAAGGACGCACAGATACGCAGTATTTT
TRBJ1-3 TRBV5-1 few NA CASKGSQNSGNTIYF TGCGCCAGCAAGGGCAGTCAGAACTCTGGAAACACCATATATTTT
TRBJ2-5 TRBV12-3/TRBV12-4 many NA CASSLRGDRETQYF TGTGCCAGCAGTTTACGGGGCGACCGAGAGACCCAGTACTTC
TRBJ2-7 TRBV23-1 few TRBD1 CASSQSAPDRGYEQYF TGCGCCAGCAGTCAATCGGCCCCGGACAGGGGCTACGAGCAGTACTTC
TRBJ1-5 TRBV12-3/TRBV12-4 NA NA CASSFRGNNQPQHF TGTGCCAGCAGTTTTCGGGGGAACAATCAGCCCCAGCATTTT
TRBJ1-2 TRBV5-5 NA TRBD1 CASSLPLRQGAEGYTF TGTGCCAGCAGCCTCCCTCTCCGGCAGGGGGCAGAGGGCTACACCTTC
TRBJ1-3 TRBV12-3/TRBV12-4 NA TRBD1 CASRPTGGSGNTIYF TGTGCCAGCAGACCAACAGGGGGCTCTGGAAACACCATATATTTT
TRBJ2-2 TRBV5-4 NA NA CASSPDGLDTGELFF TGTGCCAGCAGCCCCGACGGTCTGGACACCGGGGAGCTGTTTTTT
TRBJ2-3 TRBV6-5 few NA CASSFASAGRDTQYF TGTGCCAGCAGTTTCGCTAGCGCAGGCCGGGATACGCAGTATTTT